This T cell receptor (beta chain) was documented in a study of human T cells and chemical hapten exposure. Time point here: patch test 1, 2 weeks after DPC sensitization. The treatment: therapeutic diphenylcyclopropenone sensitization with weekly scalp DPC. The V segment lost 5 bases and the J segment 2 bases; nucleotides outside the gene matches: 12. The CDR3 is 15 residues long. The germline gives CDR1 DFQATT, CDR2 SNEGSKA (reference sequence). This clonotype has only a few counts. TCRdb redid the calling of the RACE reads with MiXCR, one entry per CDR3 protein. The sample carries about 360,000 distinct CDR3 sequences, about 4.8% recorded once.

The sequence came from a woman aged 45-65 years with alopecia areata. Some clones in this sample may be carry-over from other donors' samples. This chain connects TRBV20-1 to TRBJ2-7; 7 nucleotides agree with TRBD1. The source was whole blood, collected in connection with sensitization to the hapten diphenylcyclopropenone (DPC). This CDR3 is CSAEGPRDSPYEQYF. The DNA for the CDR3 is TGCAGTGCTGAGGGGCCACGGGACAGCCCCTACGAGCAGTACTTC.